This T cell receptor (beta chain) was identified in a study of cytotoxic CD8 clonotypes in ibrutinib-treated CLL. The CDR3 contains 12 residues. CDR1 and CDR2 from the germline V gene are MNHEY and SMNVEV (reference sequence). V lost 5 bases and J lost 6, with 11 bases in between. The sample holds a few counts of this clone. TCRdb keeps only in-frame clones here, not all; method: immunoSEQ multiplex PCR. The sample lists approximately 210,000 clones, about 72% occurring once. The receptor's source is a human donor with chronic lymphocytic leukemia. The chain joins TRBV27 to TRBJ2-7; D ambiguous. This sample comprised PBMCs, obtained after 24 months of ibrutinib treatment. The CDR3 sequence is CASSPPGREQYF. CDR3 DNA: TGTGCCAGCAGTCCGCCCGGGCGCGAGCAGTACTTC.